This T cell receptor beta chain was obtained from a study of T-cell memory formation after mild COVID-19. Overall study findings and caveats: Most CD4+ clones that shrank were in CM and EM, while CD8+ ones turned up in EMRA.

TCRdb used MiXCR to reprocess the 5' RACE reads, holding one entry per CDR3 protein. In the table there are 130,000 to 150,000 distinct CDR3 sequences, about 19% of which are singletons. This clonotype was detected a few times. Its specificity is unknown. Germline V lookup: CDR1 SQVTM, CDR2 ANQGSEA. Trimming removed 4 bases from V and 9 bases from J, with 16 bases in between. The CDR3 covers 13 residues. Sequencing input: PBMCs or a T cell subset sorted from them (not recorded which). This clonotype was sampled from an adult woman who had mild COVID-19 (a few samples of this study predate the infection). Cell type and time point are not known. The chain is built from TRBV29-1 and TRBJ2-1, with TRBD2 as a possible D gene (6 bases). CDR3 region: CSVAFSGDREQFF. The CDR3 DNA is TGCAGCGTTGCTTTCTCGGGAGACCGTGAGCAGTTCTTC.